Presented here are 12 T cell receptor beta chains from one specimen sequenced in a study of post-analysis software for immune sequencing data. The study's findings and limits: Patients showed TRBV5-6, TRBV5-1 and TRBV20-1 among a few TRBV segments more frequent than in controls.

TCR beta libraries were prepared from cDNA with unique molecular identifiers. TCRdb reanalysed the PCR reads using MiXCR and keeps one entry per CDR3 protein. Seen here are about 680,000 distinct CDR3 sequences, about 60% observed once, and the top ten hold 11%. These receptors' targets are unknown. Sequencing used blood. Receptors were obtained from a girl between 2 and 10 years old with multiple sclerosis.

The chain is built from TRBV12-3 or TRBV12-4 and TRBJ1-1; the D is unclear. The CDR3 extends over 13 amino acids. V gave up 8 bases and J gave up 4 bases, with 14 bases separating them. The CDR3 sequence: CASSSAEGTEAFF. The CDR3 DNA is TGTGCCAGCTCTTCGGCGGAGGGCACTGAAGCTTTCTTT.

This clonotype has just one count. The genes are TRBV3-1 and TRBJ2-1, with 10 bases that match TRBD2. This CDR3 is 16 amino acids long. Germline V gene sequence: CDR1 LGHDT, CDR2 YNNKEL (reference sequence). Unmatched junction bases numbered 6, after V lost 1 base and J lost 6 bases. The CDR3 DNA follows: TGTGCCAGCAGCCAAGTCGGAGCGGGAGGGCTCAATGAGCAGTTCTTC. It yields the protein CASSQVGAGGLNEQFF.

The sample holds a few counts of this clonotype. The rearrangement joins TRBV5-1 to TRBJ2-4; D might be TRBD2 (5 bases). Deletions cut 5 bases from V and 3 bases from J, with 12 bases between. Per the germline V gene, CDR1 is SGHRS and CDR2 is YFSETQ. The CDR3 is 14 amino acids. CDR3 region: CASSEGAGKNIQYF. The DNA for the CDR3 is TGCGCCAGCAGTGAGGGAGCAGGCAAAAACATTCAGTACTTC. Based on the CDR3 plus reference TRBV5-1 and TRBJ2-4, the full variable domain is KAGVTQTPRYLIKTRGQQVTLSCSPISGHRSVSWYQQTPGQGLQFLFEYFSETQRNKGNFPGRFSGRQFSNSRSEMNVSTLELGDSALYLCASSEGAGKNIQYFGAGTRLSVL.

This sequence joins TRBV5-1 and TRBJ2-7, with D tentatively TRBD2 (8 bases). Trimming removed 7 bases from V and 11 bases from J, with 22 bases in between. CDR1 is SGHRS, CDR2 YFSETQ, per germline. The CDR3 consists of 13 residues. In DNA form, the CDR3 reads TGCGCCAGCGGCGAGGGGGCAGCGGGGGACGAGTACTTC. It codes for CASGEGAAGDEYF. The variable domain in full, completed from reference TRBV5-1 and TRBJ2-7, reads KAGVTQTPRYLIKTRGQQVTLSCSPISGHRSVSWYQQTPGQGLQFLFEYFSETQRNKGNFPGRFSGRQFSNSRSEMNVSTLELGDSALYLCASGEGAAGDEYFGPGTRLTVT.

This clonotype was seen only once. The chain joins TRBV7-9 to TRBJ2-3; no reliable D call. V dropped 0 bases and J dropped 3 bases, with 10 bases sitting between them. The CDR3 extends over 15 amino acids. Germline-derived CDR1 and CDR2 are SEHNR and FQNEAQ (reference sequence). The CDR3 DNA follows: TGTGCCAGCAGCTTAGCGTCCCCATGGACAGATACGCAGTATTTT. It translates to CASSLASPWTDTQYF.

This clonotype is a singleton in its sample. This chain joins TRBV20-1 and TRBJ2-3; 7 nucleotides line up with TRBD2. The CDR3 spans 16 residues. CDR1 and CDR2 from the germline V gene are DFQATT and SNEGSKA (reference sequence). J gave up 7 bases and V 4 bases, and 17 bases lay outside the gene matches. The CDR3 DNA reads as TGCAGTGCTAAAGTCCTGACTAGCCGTACGTGGAATACGCAGTATTTT. Translation gives CSAKVLTSRTWNTQYF.

The V and J genes are TRBV2 and TRBJ2-1; tentatively, D is TRBD2 (5 bases). The CDR3 extends over 13 amino acids. Trimming took 3 bases from V and 5 from J, leaving 8 bases between them. Germline CDR1 SNHLY, CDR2 FYNNEI. This chain's CDR3 is CASSDRGDNEQFF. CDR3 DNA sequence: TGTGCCAGCAGTGACCGGGGTGACAATGAGCAGTTCTTC.

Comment on this clonotype: One end of the junction does not line up with germline, which may come from a read error. The chain couples TRBV4-1 to TRBJ1-2, with 7 bases aligning to TRBD1. The CDR3 sequence is 13 residues long. Germline lookup yields CDR1 MGHRA and CDR2 YSYEKL. This CDR3 is CTSSHRDSYGYTF. CDR3 nucleotides: TGCACCAGCAGCCATAGGGACAGCTATGGCTACACCTTC.

The rearrangement links TRBV29-1 to TRBJ2-1, with 13 nucleotides matching TRBD2. V was pared by 6 bases and J by 8 bases, with 13 bases of the junction left unmatched. Germline V lookup: CDR1 SQVTM, CDR2 ANQGSEA. CDR3 length: 16 amino acids. The CDR3 DNA sequence: TGCAGCGTGATGCGACTAGCGGGGGGTCCGCACGATGAGCAGTTCTTC. Its protein is CSVMRLAGGPHDEQFF.

The chain joins TRBV29-1 to TRBJ2-1; D is possibly TRBD1 or TRBD2 (5 bases each). The CDR3 is 13 residues long. Per germline, CDR1 SQVTM and CDR2 ANQGSEA. The V gene lost 7 bases and the J gene lost 4 bases, with 14 bases spanning the gap. CDR3 nucleotide sequence: TGCAGCGGATCCGGGGCACCGTACAATGAGCAGTTCTTC. This gives the protein CSGSGAPYNEQFF.

CDR3 amino acids: CASSTVGFSAVDEQYF. CDR3 sequence (DNA): TGTGCCAGTAGTACTGTAGGGTTTTCAGCGGTGGACGAGCAGTACTTC. The V and J genes are TRBV27 and TRBJ2-5; tentatively, D is TRBD2 (5 bases). The DNA end favors TRBJ2-7, so the J call may be wrong. Germline values: CDR1 MNHEY, CDR2 SMNVEV (reference sequence). The CDR3 length is 16 residues.

The V gene is TRBV7-9, the J gene TRBJ2-1, with TRBD2 matching 11 bases. V trimming: 7 bases; J trimming: 8 bases; junction bases outside the gene matches: 7. Germline loops: CDR1 SEHNR, CDR2 FQNEAQ (reference sequence). The CDR3 spans 14 residues. The CDR3 spells CASTTSGSVHEQFF. The CDR3 DNA sequence: TGTGCCAGCACCACTAGCGGGAGTGTACATGAGCAGTTCTTC.